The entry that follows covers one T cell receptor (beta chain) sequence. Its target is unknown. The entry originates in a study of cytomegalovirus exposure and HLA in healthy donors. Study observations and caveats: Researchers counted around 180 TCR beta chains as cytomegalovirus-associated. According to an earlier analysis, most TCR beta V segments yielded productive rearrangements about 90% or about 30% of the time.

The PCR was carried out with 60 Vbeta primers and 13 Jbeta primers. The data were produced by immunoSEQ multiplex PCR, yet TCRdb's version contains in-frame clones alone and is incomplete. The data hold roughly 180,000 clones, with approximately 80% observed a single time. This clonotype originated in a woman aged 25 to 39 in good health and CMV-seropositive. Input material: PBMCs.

CDR3: CASSLAGTGYNSPLHF. The CDR3 DNA sequence: TGTGCCAGCAGTTTGGCCGGGACAGGTTATAATTCACCCCTCCACTTT. The chain carries TRBV6-5 and TRBJ1-6; 8 nucleotides line up with TRBD1. The CDR3 is made up of 16 amino acids. Germline values: CDR1 MNHEY, CDR2 SVGAGI. With 4 bases clipped from V and 4 bases from J, the junction kept 6 bases outside the gene matches.